These 25 T cell receptor beta chains originate from one sample sequenced in a study of cytomegalovirus exposure and HLA in healthy donors. With 60 Vbeta and 13 Jbeta primers, the PCR was carried out. The repertoire was sequenced with immunoSEQ multiplex PCR; TCRdb's copy has only in-frame clones and lacks some. The clone table shows about 55,000 clones, with the ten largest holding approximately 10%. Material for sequencing was PBMCs. Every receptor here comes from a man between 45 and 60 years old in good health and CMV-seropositive.

V gene TRBV4-3 combines with J gene TRBJ1-1; no firm D call. In germline, CDR1 is LGHNA, CDR2 YSLEER. The CDR3 is 12 amino acids. Trimming cost V 2 bases and J 8 bases, with 9 bases left between them. The DNA for the CDR3 is TGCGCCAGCAGCCAAAGCGGATCGGAAGCTTTCTTT. Its protein product is CASSQSGSEAFF.

This rearrangement joins TRBV19 to TRBJ2-7; TRBD1 aligns across 9 bases. The junction had 8 bases not matched to a gene; V was cut back by 9 bases and J by 2 bases. CDR1 LNHDA and CDR2 SQIVND come from the germline V gene (reference sequence). The CDR3 runs 14 residues. The CDR3 here is CASGIGTGPYEQYF. The CDR3 DNA follows: TGTGCCAGCGGCATCGGGACAGGGCCCTACGAGCAGTACTTC.

This chain connects TRBV7-9 to TRBJ2-3; TRBD1 matches 7 bases. Unmatched junction bases numbered 11, after V lost 5 bases and J lost 3 bases. The CDR3 is 16 residues long. Germline V gene lookup returns CDR1 SEHNR and CDR2 FQNEAQ (reference sequence). The CDR3, as DNA: TGTGCCAGCAGCCGATCTGAGGGGGCCTTGACAGATACGCAGTATTTT. Its protein is CASSRSEGALTDTQYF. The full variable domain, rest sourced from reference TRBV7-9 and TRBJ2-3, is DTGVSQNPRHKITKRGQNVTFRCDPISEHNRLYWYRQTLGQGPEFLTYFQNEAQLEKSRLLSDRFSAERPKGSFSTLEIQRTEQGDSAMYLCASSRSEGALTDTQYFGPGTRLTVL.

This chain links TRBV4-1 with TRBJ2-7; TRBD2 aligns across 10 bases. The CDR3 runs to 15 residues. Germline CDR1 and CDR2: MGHRA and YSYEKL. Trimming at V came to 4 bases and at J to 3 bases, leaving 6 bases not matched to a gene. CDR3: CASSLGLAEIYEQYF. Here the CDR3 DNA reads TGCGCCAGCAGCCTCGGACTAGCGGAGATCTACGAGCAGTACTTC.

The chain is built from TRBV7-9 and TRBJ1-2; TRBD1 aligns across 7 bases. CDR3 length equals 12 residues. After removal of 5 bases from V and 12 bases from J, the junction contained 9 bases not matched to a gene. Germline-derived CDR1 and CDR2 are SEHNR and FQNEAQ (reference sequence). Written as DNA, the CDR3 is TGTGCCAGCAGCCGGGACAGTCTGCCAGACACCTTC. Residues: CASSRDSLPDTF. Full variable domain (remainder filled in from reference TRBV7-9 and TRBJ1-2): DTGVSQNPRHKITKRGQNVTFRCDPISEHNRLYWYRQTLGQGPEFLTYFQNEAQLEKSRLLSDRFSAERPKGSFSTLEIQRTEQGDSAMYLCASSRDSLPDTFGSGTRLTVV.

V usage is TRBV2 and J usage is TRBJ2-7; weak D call: TRBD2 (7 bases). Trimming removed 10 bases from V and 2 bases from J, with 18 bases in between. Germline CDR1 is SNHLY and CDR2 is FYNNEI. This CDR3 contains 14 residues. CDR3 sequence: CATEGGTETYEQYF. CDR3 sequence (DNA): TGTGCCACCGAGGGGGGGACCGAGACCTACGAGCAGTACTTC.

The J gene is TRBJ1-1, the V gene TRBV14; D might be TRBD1 (6 bases). V lost 2 bases and J lost 5, with 9 bases in between. Germline V CDR1 and CDR2: SGHDN, FVKESK. The CDR3 has 13 residues. CDR3 nucleotide sequence: TGTGCCAGCAGCCAACAGGGGAAAACTGAAGCTTTCTTT. Protein: CASSQQGKTEAFF.

The rearrangement links TRBV10-3 to TRBJ1-1; 12 bases match TRBD1. V gave up 4 bases and J gave up 4 bases; unmatched junction bases: 10. The CDR3 has 17 residues. From germline, CDR1 is ENHRY and CDR2 SYGVKD. The CDR3 DNA follows: TGTGCCATCAGTGCTCCGGGACAGGGGGCTCTTGGCACTGAAGCTTTCTTT. Protein product: CAISAPGQGALGTEAFF.

V and J are TRBV19 and TRBJ1-5; D remains unclear. Germline V gene data show CDR1 as LNHDA and CDR2 as SQIVND (reference sequence). The CDR3 has 15 residues. V dropped 7 bases and J dropped 6 bases, with 19 bases sitting between them. The CDR3 coding sequence is TGTGCCAGTACCCCTCCGGCCGGGGTGCCTCAGCCCCAGCATTTT. Its translation is CASTPPAGVPQPQHF.

The V and J genes are TRBV4-2 and TRBJ1-5; D possibly corresponds to TRBD1 (5 bases). The CDR3 extends over 14 amino acids. Trimming cost V 1 base and J 4 bases, with 8 bases left between them. CDR1 LGHNA and CDR2 YNFKEQ come from the germline V gene. In DNA form, the CDR3 reads TGTGCCAGCAGCCAAGGGGCAGGGAATCAGCCCCAGCATTTT. It is translated as CASSQGAGNQPQHF.

The chain combines TRBV30 with TRBJ1-1; tentative D call: TRBD1 (6 bases). Germline CDR1 is GTSNPN and CDR2 is SVGIG (reference sequence). Trimming stripped 3 bases from V and 0 bases from J, with 17 bases between. The CDR3 runs 16 residues. CDR3 in amino acids: CAWRGRIGGLNTEAFF. In DNA form, the CDR3 reads TGTGCCTGGAGAGGCCGGATTGGGGGCCTGAACACTGAAGCTTTCTTT.

The rearrangement joins TRBV18 to TRBJ1-5; 7 nucleotides align to TRBD1. V was clipped by 4 bases and J by 3 bases; unmatched bases: 6. CDR3 size: 15 residues. Germline CDR1 reads KGHSH; CDR2 reads LQKENI. The CDR3 coding sequence is TGTGCCAGCTCACGCGGACAGGACCTCAATCAGCCCCAGCATTTT. It is translated as CASSRGQDLNQPQHF. The full variable domain, completed using reference TRBV18 and TRBJ1-5, is NAGVMQNPRHLVRRRGQEARLRCSPMKGHSHVYWYRQLPEEGLKFMVYLQKENIIDESGMPKERFSAEFPKEGPSILRIQQVVRGDSAAYFCASSRGQDLNQPQHFGDGTRLSIL.

The chain employs TRBV6-1 and TRBJ2-7, with 9 positions matching TRBD1. The CDR3 is 13 residues long. Germline CDR1 and CDR2: MNHNS and SASEGT. After removal of 10 bases from V and 3 bases from J, the junction contained 7 bases not matched to a gene. The DNA for the CDR3 is TGTGCCACCTCCGGGACAGGGTACTACGAGCAGTACTTC. Protein: CATSGTGYYEQYF.

The chain uses TRBV4-1 and TRBJ2-6, with D maybe TRBD2 (5 bases). The V and J ends lost 4 bases and 0 bases respectively, with 16 bases between them. From germline, CDR1 is MGHRA and CDR2 YSYEKL. CDR3 size: 18 residues. The CDR3 DNA is TGCGCCAGCAGCCTAGACGCCGGGGAGAGCTCTGGGGCCAACGTCCTGACTTTC. This sequence encodes CASSLDAGESSGANVLTF.

The CDR3 loop reads CASSQAVGGKLFF. The CDR3 DNA follows: TGTGCCAGCAGCCAGGCGGTGGGAGGGAAGCTGTTTTTT. The chain is built from TRBV7-2 and TRBJ2-2, with TRBD2 matching 7 bases. J lost 12 bases, V lost 5 bases, and 9 bases had no gene match. CDR1 and CDR2 from the germline V gene are SGHTA and FQGNSA. This CDR3 has 13 residues.

This rearrangement joins TRBV15 to TRBJ2-7; no reliable D call. Germline-derived CDR1 and CDR2 are LNHNV and YYDKDF (reference sequence). CDR3 length: 14 residues. V gave up 0 bases and J gave up 0 bases, with 6 bases separating them. The CDR3 bases are TGTGCCACCAGCAGAGATGCTAGCTCCTACGAGCAGTACTTC. Translation: CATSRDASSYEQYF.

The chain carries TRBV4-2 and TRBJ2-5, with 7 bases aligning to TRBD2. The CDR3 covers 15 residues. The germline V gene encodes CDR1 LGHNA and CDR2 YNFKEQ. V shed 1 base, J shed 1 base, and the junction held 3 bases outside the gene matches. DNA for the CDR3: TGTGCCAGCAGCCAAGCGGGAGGAACCCAAGAGACCCAGTACTTC. Its protein is CASSQAGGTQETQYF.

This chain joins TRBV27 and TRBJ2-7; D not resolved. V dropped 11 bases and J dropped 4 bases, with 9 bases sitting between them. In germline, CDR1 is MNHEY, CDR2 SMNVEV (reference sequence). The CDR3 runs 10 residues. Written as DNA, the CDR3 is TGTGCCGGAGTCCTGTACGAGCAGTACTTC. This gives the protein CAGVLYEQYF.

The chain couples TRBV9 to TRBJ2-5; D perhaps matches TRBD1 (6 bases). The V end lost 0 bases, the J end lost 3 bases, and 12 bases lay between the germline ends. CDR1 and CDR2 from the germline V gene are SGDLS and YYNGEE. This CDR3 is 15 amino acids long. CDR3 DNA sequence: TGTGCCAGCAGCGTAGGGGGGTCAGGGGAAGAGACCCAGTACTTC. Translation: CASSVGGSGEETQYF.

The gene calls are TRBV5-6 and TRBJ1-3; the D gene is possibly TRBD1 (6 bases). Germline-derived CDR1 and CDR2 are SGHDT and YYEEEE. The CDR3 is 12 amino acids. Trimming left V 4 bases short and J 13 bases short, with 15 bases between. The CDR3 spells CASSVRQVGIYF. Here the CDR3 DNA reads TGTGCCAGCAGCGTCCGACAGGTGGGGATATATTTT.

This chain connects TRBV6-1 to TRBJ2-1; 8 bases are a match to TRBD2. J lost 3 bases, V lost 6 bases, and 1 base had no gene match. The CDR3 is made up of 13 amino acids. Germline CDR1 MNHNS, CDR2 SASEGT. The CDR3 is CASRSGSYNEQFF. DNA for the CDR3: TGTGCCAGCAGGAGCGGGAGCTACAATGAGCAGTTCTTC.

The chain links TRBV6-5 to TRBJ2-7, with D tentatively TRBD1 (5 bases). The germline gives CDR1 MNHEY, CDR2 SVGAGI. V lost 6 bases and J lost 0, with 12 bases in between. The CDR3 has 14 residues. As DNA, the CDR3 is TGTGCCAGCAGCCGACAGAAGAGCTCCTACGAGCAGTACTTC. It yields the protein CASSRQKSSYEQYF.

The chain links TRBV7-2 to TRBJ1-2, with a tentative D call TRBD1 (6 bases). Trimming left V 2 bases short and J 8 bases short, with 9 bases between. The CDR3 totals 12 residues. The germline V gene encodes CDR1 SGHTA and CDR2 FQGNSA. CDR3 coding DNA: TGTGCCAGCAGCTTATGGGGGCAAGGCTACACCTTC. Translating gives CASSLWGQGYTF.

This rearrangement joins TRBV2 to TRBJ2-1, with 9 bases fitting TRBD2. Germline V gene lookup returns CDR1 SNHLY and CDR2 FYNNEI. With V trimmed by 5 bases and J by 3 bases, 8 bases remained unmatched. The length of the CDR3 is 16 residues. CDR3 residues: CASSSTSGGVYNEQFF. The CDR3, as DNA: TGTGCCAGCAGTTCGACTAGCGGAGGGGTCTACAATGAGCAGTTCTTC.

The chain recombines TRBV7-9 with TRBJ1-4; TRBD1 aligns across 8 bases. V shed 5 bases and J 7 bases; nucleotides not matched to a gene: 9. This CDR3 comprises 15 residues. Germline V gene sequence: CDR1 SEHNR, CDR2 FQNEAQ (reference sequence). CDR3 region: CASSRTGGLGEKLFF. The CDR3 DNA follows: TGTGCCAGCAGCCGTACAGGGGGTTTGGGTGAAAAACTGTTTTTT.